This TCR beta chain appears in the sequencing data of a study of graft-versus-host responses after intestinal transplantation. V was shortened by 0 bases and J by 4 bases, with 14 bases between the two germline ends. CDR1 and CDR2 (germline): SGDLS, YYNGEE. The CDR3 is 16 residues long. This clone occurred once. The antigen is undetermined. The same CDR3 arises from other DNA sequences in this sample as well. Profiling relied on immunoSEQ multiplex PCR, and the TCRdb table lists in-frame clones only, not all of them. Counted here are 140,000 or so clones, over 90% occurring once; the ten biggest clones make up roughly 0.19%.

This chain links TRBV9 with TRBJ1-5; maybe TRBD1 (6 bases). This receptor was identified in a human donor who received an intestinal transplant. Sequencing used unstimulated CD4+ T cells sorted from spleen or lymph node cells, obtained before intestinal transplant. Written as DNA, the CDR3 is TGTGCCAGCAGCGTAGGTCCTGACAGGCGAAATCAGCCCCAGCATTTT. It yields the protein CASSVGPDRRNQPQHF. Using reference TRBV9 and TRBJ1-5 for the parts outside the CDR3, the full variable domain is DSGVTQTPKHLITATGQRVTLRCSPRSGDLSVYWYQQSLDQGLQFLIQYYNGEERAKGNILERFSAQQFPDLHSELNLSSLELGDSALYFCASSVGPDRRNQPQHFGDGTRLSIL.